The clone carrying this TCR beta chain showed up just a few times. Its antigen is as yet unknown. Unique molecular identifiers were built into the TCRbeta library. Using its own MiXCR run on the PCR reads, TCRdb lists one record per CDR3 protein. Among about 830,000 distinct CDR3 sequences listed, 15% to 20% were seen once. Deletions cut 3 bases from V and 9 bases from J, with 15 bases between. This CDR3 region has 14 residues. This entry belongs to a study of T-cell reconstitution after alpha-beta-depleted transplantation in children. Study observations and caveats: After one year, T-cell counts and TCRbeta diversity mostly came from new T cells. Alpha-beta T cells about two months after transplant reportedly derived from several hundred expanded graft clones. The origin of high day-60 TCRbeta diversity in some patients lay in surviving recipient T cells and thymic progenitors.

The chain is built from TRBV12-3 or TRBV12-4 and TRBJ1-5, with no clear D. The clonotype originates from a male patient under 18 who had a stem cell transplant for acute lymphoblastic leukemia, so the T cells may come from the graft donor. The sequencing here drew on PBMCs, mostly from graft donor cells, taken 360 days after TCRalphabeta/CD19-depleted stem cell transplant. As DNA, the CDR3 is TGTGCCAGCAGTTTCAAGGAAGGCAGGAGGCCCCAGCATTTT. Protein sequence: CASSFKEGRRPQHF.